This T cell receptor beta chain is from a study of blood T cell repertoires in COVID-19. Per the germline V gene, CDR1 is MRHNA and CDR2 is SNTAGT. J gave up 5 bases and V 8 bases, and 12 bases lay outside the gene matches. The CDR3 length is 15 residues. Authors' data handling: Quantification of nucleated cells was approximated via reference gene primer amplification. TCRdb keeps only in-frame clones here, not all; method: immunoSEQ multiplex PCR. V and J calls and clone size are given by that table; D and trimming were obtained from the DNA. The data contain around 190,000 clones, 85% of them singletons.

The specimen was peripheral blood. This TCR was sampled from a woman aged 80 or over with acute or convalescent COVID-19. This chain joins TRBV6-4 and TRBJ2-7; 10 bases line up with TRBD1. The CDR3 DNA reads TGTGCCAGCTGGGACAGGGGCGGAATCTTCCACGAGCAGTACTTC. It translates to CASWDRGGIFHEQYF.